The rows below give T cell receptor beta chains drawn from one sample of a study of cytomegalovirus exposure and HLA in healthy donors. Measured with immunoSEQ multiplex PCR; TCRdb has only the in-frame clones, and not every one. This table has 100,000 or so clones, around 80% appearing once. Sequencing was done on a sample of PBMCs. The receptors derive from a man younger than 40 in good health and CMV-seropositive. Both conserved end residues are part of each CDR3. The D gene is left open where the match is weak. Size is omitted from some rows. Given values are once, few, many or a class for expanded clones.

TGTGCCAGCAGTTTATTGGGGCCAACTAATGAAAAACTGTTTTTT | CASSLLGPTNEKLFF | NA | NA | TRBJ1-4 | TRBV27
TGTGCCAGCAGCTTGGAGTGGGGGGTCTCCTACGAGCAGTACTTC | CASSLEWGVSYEQYF | NA | NA | TRBJ2-7 | TRBV7-8
TGTGCCAGCAGTGATTGGGGCCTAGGGCTAGGTGTCTCTGGAAACACCATATATTTT | CASSDWGLGLGVSGNTIYF | NA | NA | TRBJ1-3 | TRBV2
TGTGCCAGCAATGCAGACAGGGGGCCCTACGAGCAGTACTTC | CASNADRGPYEQYF | NA | TRBD1 | TRBJ2-7 | TRBV2
TGTGCCAGCAGCCCCCGGGGTAGCGTTGGGGATACGCAGTATTTT | CASSPRGSVGDTQYF | NA | NA | TRBJ2-3 | TRBV4-2
TGTGCCAGCAGCTTATCCTCAGACAGTTATAGCAATCAGCCCCAGCATTTT | CASSLSSDSYSNQPQHF | NA | NA | TRBJ1-5 | TRBV7-2
TGTGCCAGCAGTTTATCCCAGGGAGGGAGTGAGCAGTTCTTC | CASSLSQGGSEQFF | NA | TRBD2 | TRBJ2-1 | TRBV28
TGTGCCAGCAGCAAACTGGGGGGGAGGGCAGATACGCAGTATTTT | CASSKLGGRADTQYF | few | TRBD2 | TRBJ2-3 | TRBV2
TGCGCCAGCAGCTCGGGGTGGGAAGCCGGGACTTCCCTCACCGGGGAGCTGTTTTTT | CASSSGWEAGTSLTGELFF | NA | NA | TRBJ2-2 | TRBV5-1
TGTGCCAGCAGCCTACATCTCCAGGGTGCTGGCTACACCTTC | CASSLHLQGAGYTF | NA | NA | TRBJ1-2 | TRBV7-2
TGTGCCAGCTCACCACAGCCAGAGGGCGCGATTGGCTACACCTTC | CASSPQPEGAIGYTF | few | NA | TRBJ1-2 | TRBV18
TGTGCCAGCAGCTTACAGGGGCTCAGCTACACCTTC | CASSLQGLSYTF | NA | NA | TRBJ1-2 | TRBV11-2
TGCGCCAGCAGCTTGGCCTTCGGGGGCTATGGCTACACCTTC | CASSLAFGGYGYTF | NA | NA | TRBJ1-2 | TRBV5-1
TGTGCCAGCAGCTCCGGGACAGCGAACACCGGGGAGCTGTTTTTT | CASSSGTANTGELFF | NA | TRBD1 | TRBJ2-2 | TRBV5-6
TGTGCCAGCAGCTTCGCTAGCGGGGGGCTTCAAGAGACCCAGTACTTC | CASSFASGGLQETQYF | NA | TRBD2 | TRBJ2-5 | TRBV5-5
TGCGCCAGCAGAGTGGACAGGGGTTCCAATGAGCAGTTCTTC | CASRVDRGSNEQFF | few | TRBD1 | TRBJ2-1 | TRBV10-1
TGTGCCAGCAGCGTGGGGGACAGGGGGCTTGAAAAACTGTTTTTT | CASSVGDRGLEKLFF | NA | TRBD1 | TRBJ1-4 | TRBV9
TGCGCCAGCAGCTTCACAGGGCCCCTGGAGCAGTACTTC | CASSFTGPLEQYF | few | NA | TRBJ2-7 | TRBV5-1
TGTGCCAGCACTTCAGGGGAGACCCAGTACTTC | CASTSGETQYF | once | NA | TRBJ2-5 | TRBV2
TGTGCCTGGAGCCTCCCAGGGGGTAGTGGCACTGAAGCTTTCTTT | CAWSLPGGSGTEAFF | NA | TRBD1 | TRBJ1-1 | TRBV30
TGTGCCAGCAGTTACACAGGGGGCAGGGAGCAGTTCTTC | CASSYTGGREQFF | once | TRBD1 | TRBJ2-1 | TRBV5-6
TGCAGCGTTGTCGGTGTAGGGGGTAACTATGGCTACACCTTC | CSVVGVGGNYGYTF | NA | NA | TRBJ1-2 | TRBV29-1
TGTGCCAGCAGTGAAGGGACACTACGGCGATATGGCTACACCTTC | CASSEGTLRRYGYTF | NA | NA | TRBJ1-2 | TRBV6-1
TGTGCCAGCAGCTACCGACAGAATCAGCCCCAGCATTTT | CASSYRQNQPQHF | NA | NA | TRBJ1-5 | TRBV7-6
TGTGCCAGCAGCTTGACTAGCGGGGGGAGGACCGGGGAGCTGTTTTTT | CASSLTSGGRTGELFF | NA | TRBD2 | TRBJ2-2 | TRBV9
TGTGCCAGTAGAACATCCGTCGGTGGGGCCTCTCGGGCTGGCTACACCTTC | CASRTSVGGASRAGYTF | NA | NA | TRBJ1-2 | TRBV19
TGTGCCAGCAGAACGGGACAGGACCATCAGCCCCAGCATTTT | CASRTGQDHQPQHF | NA | TRBD1 | TRBJ1-5 | TRBV6-5
TGTGCCAGTAGTACCGTCTCGGGTAGTGAAGCTTTCTTT | CASSTVSGSEAFF | few | NA | TRBJ1-1 | TRBV19